This T cell receptor beta chain was recorded in a study of human T cells and chemical hapten exposure. Study summary: Patch testing placed 0.01% DPC on the upper back, with readings at 6 days. Minor pooled library volume differences mainly drove per-sample TCR yield variation. Mostly female, the patients presented with alopecia areata, totalis or universalis.

Trimming took 3 bases from V and 3 from J, leaving 20 bases between them. Germline loops: CDR1 PRHDT, CDR2 FYEKMQ (reference sequence). The CDR3 is 17 amino acids. This clonotype showed up many times. TCRdb reprocessed the RACE reads via MiXCR and lists one record per CDR3 protein. The repertoire holds more than 300,000 distinct CDR3 sequences, with about 5.4% as singletons. Noted time point: pre-sensitization, week 0. Noted treatment: therapeutic diphenylcyclopropenone sensitization with weekly scalp DPC. V usage is TRBV13 and J usage is TRBJ1-2; possible D gene TRBD1, 6 bases. This sequence was found in a woman younger than 35 with alopecia areata. Some clones in this sample may be carry-over from other donors' samples. Sequenced here: whole blood, sampled in connection with sensitization to the hapten diphenylcyclopropenone (DPC). The CDR3 loop is CASSFHTSRGRDYGYTF. In DNA, the CDR3 is TGTGCCAGCAGCTTTCACACTTCCAGGGGAAGGGACTATGGCTACACCTTC.